This section outlines one T cell receptor beta chain sequence together with its context. The antigen remains unidentified. Between the trimmed V and J ends, which lost 4 bases and 5 bases, there was a span of 12 bases. The CDR3 runs 13 residues. Germline assignment: CDR1 SGDLS and CDR2 YYNGEE. The PCR employed 60 Vbeta primers together with 13 Jbeta primers. Only in-frame clones appear in the TCRdb table, and some are missing; sequencing was by immunoSEQ multiplex PCR. The table records more than 90,000 clones, about 79% of them present only once. These data come from a study of cytomegalovirus exposure and HLA in healthy donors. Study-wide points: Associated with HLA alleles at 0.05 false discovery rate in a later analysis were about 17,000 TCR beta sequences. Most likely, a cluster of highly shared sequence variants arose as a sequencing artifact. The CMV antigen specificity of a few CMV-associated chains was confirmed through in vitro analysis.

The sequence derives from a man aged 50 or older in good health and CMV-seronegative. The chain is built from TRBV9 and TRBJ2-5; D is possibly TRBD2 (6 bases). Sequences were obtained from PBMCs. The CDR3: CASSLASGETQYF. The CDR3 coding sequence is TGTGCCAGCAGCCTGGCGAGCGGGGAGACCCAGTACTTC.